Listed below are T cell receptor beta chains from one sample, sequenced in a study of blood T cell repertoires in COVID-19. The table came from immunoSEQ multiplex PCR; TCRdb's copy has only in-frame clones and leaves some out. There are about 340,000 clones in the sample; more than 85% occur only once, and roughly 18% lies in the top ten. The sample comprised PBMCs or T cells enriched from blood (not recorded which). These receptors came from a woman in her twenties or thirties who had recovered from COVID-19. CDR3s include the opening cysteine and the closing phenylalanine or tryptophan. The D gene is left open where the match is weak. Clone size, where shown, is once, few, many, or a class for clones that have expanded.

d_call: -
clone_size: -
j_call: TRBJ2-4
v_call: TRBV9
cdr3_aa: CASSVLSTVGGIQYF
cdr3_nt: TGTGCCAGCAGCGTACTGTCCACAGTCGGGGGCATTCAGTACTTC

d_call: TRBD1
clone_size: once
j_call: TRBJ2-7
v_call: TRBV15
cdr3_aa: CATSRGQGSFNEQYF
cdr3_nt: TGTGCCACCAGCAGGGGACAGGGGTCTTTCAACGAGCAGTACTTC

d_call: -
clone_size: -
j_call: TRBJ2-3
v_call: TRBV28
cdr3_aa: CASSLPGVTDTQYF
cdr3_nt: TGTGCCAGCAGTTTGCCCGGGGTCACAGATACGCAGTATTTT

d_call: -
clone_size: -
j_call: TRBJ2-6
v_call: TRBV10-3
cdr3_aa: CAISDPRDSGANVLTF
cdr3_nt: TGTGCCATCAGTGATCCCAGGGACTCTGGGGCCAACGTCCTGACTTTC

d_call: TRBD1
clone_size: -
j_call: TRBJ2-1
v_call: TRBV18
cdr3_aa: CASSPPRTGVYNEQFF
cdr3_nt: TGTGCCAGCTCACCACCGAGGACAGGGGTATACAATGAGCAGTTCTTC

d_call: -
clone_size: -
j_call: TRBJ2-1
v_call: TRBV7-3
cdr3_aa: CASSLSVRGDEQFF
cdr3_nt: TGTGCCAGCAGCTTATCAGTCCGCGGCGATGAGCAGTTCTTC

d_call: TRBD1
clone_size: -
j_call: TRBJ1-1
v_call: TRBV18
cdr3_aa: CASSPRQGIDTEAFF
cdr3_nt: TGTGCCAGCTCACCGAGACAGGGGATCGACACTGAAGCTTTCTTT

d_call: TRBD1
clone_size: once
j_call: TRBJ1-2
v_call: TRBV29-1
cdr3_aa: CSVTTGGGYTF
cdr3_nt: TGCAGCGTGACCACAGGGGGTGGCTACACCTTC

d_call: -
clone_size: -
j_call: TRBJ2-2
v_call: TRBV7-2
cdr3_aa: CASSSQVAGELFF
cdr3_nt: TGTGCCAGCAGCTCCCAGGTTGCCGGGGAGCTGTTTTTT

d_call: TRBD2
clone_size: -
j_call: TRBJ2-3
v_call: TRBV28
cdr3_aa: CASSLREAGVQDTQYF
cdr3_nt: TGTGCCAGCAGTTTAAGAGAGGCGGGGGTGCAAGATACGCAGTATTTT

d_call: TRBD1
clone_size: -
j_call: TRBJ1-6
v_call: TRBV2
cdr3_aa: CASRRGQGIDSPLHF
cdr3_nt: TGTGCCAGCAGAAGAGGACAGGGCATAGATTCACCCCTCCACTTT